This TCR beta chain was identified in a study of blood T cell repertoires in COVID-19. The junction had 9 bases not matched to a gene; V was cut back by 2 bases and J by 9 bases. This CDR3 has 16 residues. CDR1 is LGHDT and CDR2 is YNNKEL in the germline V gene (reference sequence). TCRdb keeps only in-frame clones here, not all; method: immunoSEQ multiplex PCR. Of about 140,000 clones in the sample, nearly 80% were seen once. This clone was observed a handful of times. The clonotype comes from a woman between 45 and 65 years old who had recovered from COVID-19. The V call is TRBV3-1 (or the pseudogene TRBV3-2), the J call TRBJ1-6; TRBD1 agrees at 8 bases. Sequenced input: PBMCs or T cells enriched from blood (not recorded which). The CDR3 sequence is CASSQSGGTGASPLHF. The CDR3 nucleotides read TGTGCCAGCAGCCAATCAGGGGGCACCGGGGCTTCACCCCTCCACTTT.